This TCR beta chain was recovered during a study of shared clonotypes between healthy human individuals. The germline CDR1 and CDR2 sequences are KGHSH and LQKENI. V shed 2 bases, J shed 2 bases, and the junction held 4 bases outside the gene matches. This CDR3 has 16 amino acids. Donation came from healthy HIV-negative adults that had no recent acute infections or vaccinations. With regard to this clone: Other nucleotide sequences in the sample specify the same CDR3.

Template for every sorted-subset replicate PCR totaled about 200 ng DNA, approximately 30,000 T cell genomes. Libraries were prepared by immunoSEQ multiplex PCR; TCRdb keeps only in-frame clonotypes and omits some of them. The top ten hold 0.35% to 0.45% of the sample, which has about 2.4 million clones, 93% seen once. This clonotype originated in a man between 18 and 29 years old in good health. Some clones in this sample may be carry-over from other donors' samples. The chain carries TRBV18 and TRBJ2-1; 9 nucleotides agree with TRBD2. Sequencing input: naive CD4+ T cells from PBMCs. Subset given: CD45RA+ positively selected. The CDR3 DNA reads TGTGCCAGCTCACCAGGCCTAGCGGGAACCTACAATGAGCAGTTCTTC. It yields the protein CASSPGLAGTYNEQFF. Variable domain in full (rest from reference TRBV18 and TRBJ2-1): NAGVMQNPRHLVRRRGQEARLRCSPMKGHSHVYWYRQLPEEGLKFMVYLQKENIIDESGMPKERFSAEFPKEGPSILRIQQVVRGDSAAYFCASSPGLAGTYNEQFFGPGTRLTVL.